This is a list of T cell receptor beta chains from one sample in a study of blood T cells in healthy people across ages. TCRdb used MiXCR to reprocess the 5' RACE reads, holding one entry per CDR3 protein. The sample yields approximately 600,000 distinct CDR3 sequences, about 54% seen once. Sequenced sample: blood. The receptors were sampled from a man in his sixties in good health. The CDR3 runs from the conserved cysteine through the conserved F or W. The D gene is left open where the match is weak. The size of a clone is reported for some rows only, either as once, few or many, or as a class for expanded clones.

TRBJ2-5 | TRBV20-1 | once | TRBD2 | TGCAGTGCTACCAAGGGGACTAACCAAGAGACCCAGTACTTC | CSATKGTNQETQYF
TRBJ2-7 | TRBV6-1 | - | - | TGTGCCAGCAAAGGCAGCGACTACGAGCAGTACTTC | CASKGSDYEQYF
TRBJ2-5 | TRBV20-1 | - | - | TGCAGTGCTAGTGGGTCCGCGGAGACCCAGTACTTC | CSASGSAETQYF
TRBJ1-2 | TRBV11-2 | few | TRBD1 | TGTGCCAGCAGCCTCAGGGGGATTGGTGGCTACACCTTC | CASSLRGIGGYTF
TRBJ1-2 | TRBV20-1 | - | - | TGCGGTGCTAGAGCCGGGGCGGGAGCCTATGGCTACACCTTC | CGARAGAGAYGYTF
TRBJ2-7 | TRBV20-1 | few | TRBD1 | TGCAGTGCTAGCAAGGGACAGGCCTACGAGCAGTACTTC | CSASKGQAYEQYF
TRBJ2-7 | TRBV18 | - | TRBD1 | TGTGCCAGCTCACCCGGGACAGGGGCTGTCTGGGAGCAGTACTTC | CASSPGTGAVWEQYF
TRBJ2-4 | TRBV7-9 | - | TRBD2 | TGTGCCAGCAGCTTAGGGCCCGGACTAGCGGGTGACATTCAGTACTTC | CASSLGPGLAGDIQYF
TRBJ2-5 | TRBV19 | - | TRBD1 | TGTGCCAGTAGTGGGGAACAGGGGTCGGAGACCCAGTACTTC | CASSGEQGSETQYF
TRBJ2-1 | TRBV6-2/TRBV6-3 | - | - | TGTGCCAGCAGTTACCTAATGGGGGTTTACAATGAGCAGTTCTTC | CASSYLMGVYNEQFF
TRBJ2-1 | TRBV29-1 | once | TRBD1 | TGCAGCACGGGACAGCCAGACAAGGAGCAGTTCTTC | CSTGQPDKEQFF